Listed below are T cell receptor beta chains from one sample, sequenced in a study of shared clonotypes between healthy human individuals. The assay was immunoSEQ multiplex PCR, and TCRdb's table has in-frame clones only and misses some. The sample has about 490,000 clones; 70% to 80% are singletons. The sample consisted of PBMCs. The receptor source for this set is a woman aged 35 to 49 in good health. Some clones in this sample may be carry-over from other donors' samples. Both conserved end residues are part of each CDR3. Each record gives: D gene, V gene, J gene, clone size, CDR3 DNA, CDR3 protein. D genes are given only for firm matches. Not all rows give a size; the values are once, few, many and, for expanded clones, a class.

D: -
V: TRBV28
J: TRBJ1-5
size: -
DNA: TGTGCCAGCAGAGGAGGGGAGGAAAATCAGCCCCAGCATTTT
CDR3: CASRGGEENQPQHF

D: TRBD1
V: TRBV19
J: TRBJ1-5
size: -
DNA: TGTGCCAGTAAGACCAACACAGGGGGCAATCAGCCCCAGCATTTT
CDR3: CASKTNTGGNQPQHF

D: TRBD1
V: TRBV5-1
J: TRBJ2-3
size: -
DNA: TGCGCCAGCAGCTTCCTCACAGGGGGAGCCTCAGATACGCAGTATTTT
CDR3: CASSFLTGGASDTQYF

D: -
V: TRBV28
J: TRBJ1-1
size: -
DNA: TGTGCCAGCAGTGGAGACATGGGGGCTTTCTTT
CDR3: CASSGDMGAFF

D: -
V: TRBV6-5
J: TRBJ1-5
size: -
DNA: TGTGCCACATCCCGCGGGGGCGCGGATCAGCCCCAGCATTTT
CDR3: CATSRGGADQPQHF

D: -
V: TRBV28
J: TRBJ1-2
size: -
DNA: TGTGCCAGCAGTCGCAGAGACCAGTTCTATGGCTACACCTTC
CDR3: CASSRRDQFYGYTF

D: TRBD2
V: TRBV4-1
J: TRBJ2-3
size: -
DNA: TGCGCCAGCAGCCCACCCGGGACTAGCTTCGATACGCAGTATTTT
CDR3: CASSPPGTSFDTQYF

D: -
V: TRBV2
J: TRBJ2-3
size: -
DNA: TGTGCCAGCAGTGAAGGCGTAGGGGGGTCCACAGATACGCAGTATTTT
CDR3: CASSEGVGGSTDTQYF

D: TRBD1
V: TRBV5-5
J: TRBJ2-7
size: -
DNA: TGTGCCAGCAGGACCGGGACAGGGGTATACGAGCAGTACTTC
CDR3: CASRTGTGVYEQYF

D: -
V: TRBV19
J: TRBJ1-2
size: -
DNA: TGTGCCAGTAGCGGGGAGCAGGGGAGACGAAGGTACACCTTC
CDR3: CASSGEQGRRRYTF

D: -
V: TRBV7-7
J: TRBJ2-7
size: -
DNA: TGTGCTAGCAGCTTAGACCGCTTGTCCGAGCAGTACTTC
CDR3: CASSLDRLSEQYF

D: -
V: TRBV4-3
J: TRBJ1-2
size: -
DNA: TGCGCCAGCAGCCAAGAAGTGGGGAACTATGGCTACACCTTC
CDR3: CASSQEVGNYGYTF

D: -
V: TRBV18
J: TRBJ2-2
size: -
DNA: TGTGCCAGCTCACCGGAGGGCGGGGAGCTGTTTTTT
CDR3: CASSPEGGELFF

D: -
V: TRBV11-3
J: TRBJ2-5
size: -
DNA: TGTGCCAGCAGCTTAGGCGGGACAGCCTCCGAGACCCAGTACTTC
CDR3: CASSLGGTASETQYF

D: TRBD1
V: TRBV6-1
J: TRBJ2-1
size: -
DNA: TGTGCCAGCAGTGAGCTGACAGGGCTTTACAATGAGCAGTTCTTC
CDR3: CASSELTGLYNEQFF

D: TRBD2
V: TRBV28
J: TRBJ2-2
size: -
DNA: TGTGCCAGCCGGACTAGCGGGAACACCGGGGAGCTGTTTTTT
CDR3: CASRTSGNTGELFF

D: -
V: TRBV7-2
J: TRBJ1-6
size: many
DNA: TGTGCCAGCAGCTTAAGCGGACCGTATAATTCACCCCTCCACTTT
CDR3: CASSLSGPYNSPLHF

D: TRBD2
V: TRBV19
J: TRBJ2-7
size: -
DNA: TGTGCCAGTAGTATAATGGGAGGGCCTTACGAGCAGTACTTC
CDR3: CASSIMGGPYEQYF

D: -
V: TRBV6-6
J: TRBJ1-1
size: -
DNA: TGTGCCAGCAGTTACTTTAGGATGAACACTGAAGCTTTCTTT
CDR3: CASSYFRMNTEAFF

D: -
V: TRBV5-4
J: TRBJ1-4
size: -
DNA: TGTGCCAGCAGCTTGGCCGAACAGGGAGGGGAAAAACTGTTTTTT
CDR3: CASSLAEQGGEKLFF

D: TRBD2
V: TRBV4-3
J: TRBJ2-7
size: once
DNA: TGCGCCAGCAGCCAACAAATAGCGGGAACGGGCTACGAGCAGTACTTC
CDR3: CASSQQIAGTGYEQYF

D: -
V: TRBV28
J: TRBJ1-2
size: -
DNA: TGTGCCAGCAGGCTAGTACAGGCGCGCTATGGCTACACCTTC
CDR3: CASRLVQARYGYTF

D: -
V: TRBV10-1
J: TRBJ1-1
size: -
DNA: TGCGCCAGCAGTGACAGGGAAGCTTTCTTT
CDR3: CASSDREAFF

D: TRBD2
V: TRBV5-1
J: TRBJ2-3
size: -
DNA: TGCGCCAGCAGCTTGGGACTAGCGGGACCTGATACGCAGTATTTT
CDR3: CASSLGLAGPDTQYF

D: TRBD1
V: TRBV9
J: TRBJ2-7
size: few
DNA: TGTGCCAGCAGCGTTTACCGGAGTGACAGGGCCTACGAGCAGTACTTC
CDR3: CASSVYRSDRAYEQYF

D: -
V: TRBV5-1
J: TRBJ2-4
size: few
DNA: TGCGCCAGCAGCGGGGGGGACAGCAAAAACATTCAGTACTTC
CDR3: CASSGGDSKNIQYF

D: -
V: TRBV30
J: TRBJ2-5
size: -
DNA: TGTGCCTGGACAGAAGCGCGCGAGACCCAGTACTTC
CDR3: CAWTEARETQYF

D: -
V: TRBV27
J: TRBJ1-4
size: -
DNA: TGTGCCAGCAGTTTTCACGGGCGTAAGAATGAAAAACTGTTTTTT
CDR3: CASSFHGRKNEKLFF

D: TRBD2
V: TRBV9
J: TRBJ2-3
size: -
DNA: TGTGCCAGCAGCGCCCATGGGACTAGCGGGACAGATACGCAGTATTTT
CDR3: CASSAHGTSGTDTQYF

D: -
V: TRBV27
J: TRBJ1-3
size: -
DNA: TGTGCCAGCAGTTCTCGGGCCCCCTCTGGAAACACCATATATTTT
CDR3: CASSSRAPSGNTIYF

D: TRBD2
V: TRBV11-3
J: TRBJ2-3
size: -
DNA: TGTGCCAGCAGCCCGGGACTAGCGAACCCCACAGATACGCAGTATTTT
CDR3: CASSPGLANPTDTQYF

D: -
V: TRBV28
J: TRBJ1-3
size: once
DNA: TGTGCCAGCACCGACGGGGGGGCGCGCGGAAACACCATATATTTT
CDR3: CASTDGGARGNTIYF

D: -
V: TRBV19
J: TRBJ1-1
size: -
DNA: TGTGCCAGTAATAGTCGTCCGAACACTGAAGCTTTCTTT
CDR3: CASNSRPNTEAFF

D: TRBD2
V: TRBV28
J: TRBJ2-1
size: -
DNA: TGTGCCAGCAGTGGCGGGAGGGCCTACAATGAGCAGTTCTTC
CDR3: CASSGGRAYNEQFF

D: TRBD1
V: TRBV7-2
J: TRBJ2-2
size: -
DNA: TGTGCCAGCAGCTCGGGACAGGGTGACACCGGGGAGCTGTTTTTT
CDR3: CASSSGQGDTGELFF

D: -
V: TRBV7-3
J: TRBJ2-1
size: -
DNA: TGTGCCAGCAGCCCCAGGGGCGGGAGTAACGATGAGCAGTTCTTC
CDR3: CASSPRGGSNDEQFF

D: TRBD2
V: TRBV27
J: TRBJ2-1
size: many
DNA: TGTGCCAGCAACGATGCTTGGCGGGAGGGGAATGAGCAGTTCTTC
CDR3: CASNDAWREGNEQFF